This entry features one T cell receptor (beta chain) sequence. The antigen remains undetermined. The data originate from a study of CXCR3-negative and CXCR3-positive naive CD8 T cells. The CDR3 extends over 15 amino acids. Study-level findings and limits: TRB CDR3 properties indicated TCR strength, while surface CD5 was similar across naive subsets.

5' RACE with UMI labels generated the TRB cDNA libraries. TCRdb processed the 5' RACE reads again and assigns one entry to each CDR3 protein, with no DNA. The sample has 69,000 or so distinct CDR3 sequences. V gene TRBV21-1 combines with J gene TRBJ2-7; TCRdb indicates TRBD1, and absent DNA this call remains unverified. TRBV21-1 is a pseudogene segment. The sequenced sample consisted of naive CXCR3- CD8+ T cells from blood. Subset meaning: CD45RO-CCR7+CD27+CD95- naive CD8+ T cells lacking CXCR3 (TNR3-). This clonotype originated in a human donor in good health. Some clones in this sample may be carry-over from other donors' samples. CDR3 in amino acids: CASTCGQGRTYEQYF.